The 21 T cell receptor beta chains reported below all come from one sample, sequenced in a study of vaccination and CD4 T cells after COVID-19. The study sequenced cultured CD4+ T cell DNA using the Oncomine TCR Beta short-read assay. Each CDR3 protein gets one entry after TCRdb re-called the PCR reads with MiXCR. Of about 19,000 distinct CDR3 sequences in the sample, around half were seen once. This sample's treatment: roughly ten-day PBMC culture with coronavirus spike peptide pools or control peptides (ViraFEST assay). Their antigens are not known. This material consisted of CD4+ T cells from blood, cultured in vitro, taken before SARS-CoV-2 vaccination. These receptors originate from a human donor who had recovered from COVID-19.

The sample holds a few counts of this clonotype. The chain joins TRBV19 to TRBJ1-1; D possibly corresponds to TRBD1 (5 bases). The germline V gene encodes CDR1 LNHDA and CDR2 SQIVND (reference sequence). The CDR3 is made up of 13 amino acids. V lost 6 bases and J lost 1, with 9 bases in between. In nucleotides, the CDR3 is TGTGCCAGTAGGGGAACAGGGAACACTGAAGCTTTCTTT. Its protein product is CASRGTGNTEAFF.

This clonotype turned up a few times. The chain is built from TRBV7-9 and TRBJ1-2; D not certain. The germline V and J ends were trimmed by 3 bases and 4 bases, with 15 bases remaining between them. The germline gives CDR1 SEHNR, CDR2 FQNEAQ (reference sequence). The CDR3 contains 15 residues. CDR3 in amino acids: CASSLGQSPVYGYTF. DNA of the CDR3: TGTGCCAGCAGCTTGGGCCAGTCCCCCGTCTATGGCTACACCTTC.

This clonotype was seen only a few times. The rearrangement joins TRBV7-9 to TRBJ2-7; 7 positions agree with TRBD2. Germline CDR1 is SEHNR and CDR2 is FQNEAQ (reference sequence). CDR3 length equals 15 residues. V lost 7 bases, J lost 2 bases, and 11 bases stayed unmatched. The CDR3 region has the DNA TGTGCCAGCATGCTTGGCGGGGGAAAAACCTACGAGCAGTACTTC. Amino acids: CASMLGGGKTYEQYF.

V is TRBV7-9 and J is TRBJ2-1; 7 positions agree with TRBD2. Germline CDR1 and CDR2: SEHNR and FQNEAQ (reference sequence). Trimming removed 1 base from V and 4 bases from J; junction bases left unmatched: 4. CDR3 length: 15 residues. CDR3: CASSLGLAVYNEQFF. CDR3 nucleotide sequence: TGTGCCAGCAGCTTAGGGCTAGCGGTGTACAATGAGCAGTTCTTC.

This rearrangement joins TRBV5-4 to TRBJ1-1; D is unresolved. The CDR3 is 13 residues long. The V and J ends lost 4 bases and 6 bases respectively, with 13 bases between them. Per germline, CDR1 SGHNT and CDR2 YYREEE (reference sequence). CDR3 DNA sequence: TGTGCCAGCAGCCACCCCCGGGGAGCTGAAGCTTTCTTT. Protein sequence: CASSHPRGAEAFF.

This clonotype has only a few counts. The gene calls are TRBV6-1 and TRBJ2-1, with 10 bases fitting TRBD2. The CDR3 runs 14 residues. Germline V gene sequence: CDR1 MNHNS, CDR2 SASEGT. Trimming removed 6 bases from V and 7 bases from J; junction bases left unmatched: 6. The CDR3 reads CASRLTSGKNEQFF. For the CDR3, the DNA is TGTGCCAGCAGGTTAACTAGCGGGAAAAATGAGCAGTTCTTC.

The chain carries TRBV28 and TRBJ1-2; 7 nucleotides align to TRBD1. CDR1 is MDHEN and CDR2 is SYDVKM in the germline V gene. This CDR3 contains 13 residues. V lost 8 bases to trimming and J lost 8 bases; unmatched junction nucleotides: 11. CDR3 coding DNA: TGTGCCAGCGCTACCCAGGGGGGTTGGGGCTACACCTTC. This codes for CASATQGGWGYTF.

This sequence joins TRBV19 and TRBJ2-3; D gene ambiguous. The CDR3 consists of 11 residues. The germline V gene has CDR1 LNHDA and CDR2 SQIVND (reference sequence). The V gene lost 3 bases and the J gene lost 2 bases, with 0 bases spanning the gap. CDR3 DNA: TGTGCCAGTAGTATCACAGATACGCAGTATTTT. Translated, it gives CASSITDTQYF.

The J gene is TRBJ1-1, the V gene TRBV14, with 7 positions matching TRBD1. This CDR3 has 16 residues. With V trimmed by 1 base and J by 5 bases, 10 bases remained unmatched. CDR1 is SGHDN and CDR2 is FVKESK in the germline V gene. CDR3 in DNA: TGTGCCAGCAGCCAAGCTTTAGCCGGGACAGCAACTGAAGCTTTCTTT. This gives the protein CASSQALAGTATEAFF.

This chain joins TRBV6-5 and TRBJ2-3; D possibly uses TRBD1 or TRBD2 (7 bases each). The CDR3 runs to 15 residues. The V and J ends lost 2 bases and 3 bases respectively, with 12 bases between them. In germline, CDR1 is MNHEY, CDR2 SVGAGI. The CDR3 nucleotides are TGTGCCAGCAGTTACGGCAGGGGGGGGACAGATACGCAGTATTTT. Translated: CASSYGRGGTDTQYF.

This chain links TRBV28 with TRBJ1-5; 9 bases map to TRBD1. The CDR3 is 15 amino acids. V was pared by 5 bases and J by 6 bases, with 8 bases of the junction left unmatched. Per germline, CDR1 MDHEN and CDR2 SYDVKM. The CDR3 DNA is TGTGCCAGCAGTCCCCCGGACAGGGGACGTCAGCCCCAGCATTTT. It is translated as CASSPPDRGRQPQHF.

In its sample, this clonotype was seen a few times. This chain joins TRBV20-1 and TRBJ1-1, with D uncertain. CDR1 DFQATT and CDR2 SNEGSKA come from the germline V gene (reference sequence). CDR3 length equals 13 residues. Trimming shortened V by 6 bases and J by 6 bases, and 17 bases separated the two germline ends. The CDR3 DNA follows: TGCAGTGCCGTCCGGGCCGGGAGCGCTGAAGCTTTCTTT. Encoded protein: CSAVRAGSAEAFF.

This clonotype came up a few times. The CDR3 DNA sequence: TGTGCCAGCTCACCAACGAACACTGAAGCTTTCTTT. Its translation: CASSPTNTEAFF. The chain links TRBV18 to TRBJ1-1; D is unresolved. V gave up 2 bases and J gave up 1 base, with 2 bases separating them. The CDR3 extends over 12 amino acids. Germline V CDR1 and CDR2: KGHSH, LQKENI.

Written as DNA, the CDR3 is TGCAGTGCTAGAGATAGGGGGAATGAGCAGTTCTTC. This codes for CSARDRGNEQFF. V gene TRBV20-1 combines with J gene TRBJ2-1; D possibly corresponds to TRBD1 (6 bases). The CDR3 extends over 12 amino acids. Trimming stripped 0 bases from V and 7 bases from J, with 7 bases between. Germline V gene lookup returns CDR1 DFQATT and CDR2 SNEGSKA (reference sequence).

A few counts support this clonotype. J is TRBJ2-3 and V is TRBV7-3, with 16 nucleotides matching TRBD2. Germline-derived CDR1 and CDR2 are SGHTA and FQGTGA. V was clipped by 2 bases and J by 4 bases; unmatched bases: 3. The CDR3 runs 17 residues. The CDR3 DNA follows: TGTGCCAGCAGCTTATTGGGACTAGCGGGAGGGCCAGATACGCAGTATTTT. Amino acid sequence: CASSLLGLAGGPDTQYF.

This chain joins TRBV7-9 and TRBJ1-1; tentative D call: TRBD1 (5 bases). The length of the CDR3 is 13 residues. Trimming took 8 bases from V and 2 from J, leaving 12 bases between them. Per germline, CDR1 SEHNR and CDR2 FQNEAQ (reference sequence). This chain's CDR3 is CASVGQGNTEAFF. The CDR3 nucleotides are TGTGCCAGCGTCGGGCAGGGAAACACTGAAGCTTTCTTT.

The chain uses TRBV28 and TRBJ1-2, with D perhaps TRBD1 (5 bases). Germline-derived CDR1 and CDR2 are MDHEN and SYDVKM. This CDR3 is built from 16 residues. V was pared by 1 base and J by 1 base, with 13 bases between. CDR3 residues: CASSLSGGLLNYGYTF. For the CDR3, the DNA is TGTGCCAGCAGTTTATCTGGGGGGTTACTTAACTATGGCTACACCTTC.

The chain uses TRBV12-3 or TRBV12-4 and TRBJ2-7; possible D gene TRBD1, 5 bases. Trimming shortened V by 5 bases and J by 5 bases, and 10 bases separated the two germline ends. This CDR3 spans 12 amino acids. The CDR3 is CASSPDTDEQYF. CDR3 coding DNA: TGTGCCAGCAGTCCGGACACGGACGAGCAGTACTTC.

DNA for the CDR3: TGTGCCAGCAGCTTAGACTGGGGGCTTAGGCAGGTGGCGGCGCAGTACTTC. It specifies CASSLDWGLRQVAAQYF. The chain combines TRBV7-9 with TRBJ2-7; D is possibly TRBD1 (6 bases). V was pared by 1 base and J by 9 bases, with 25 bases between. Germline lookup yields CDR1 SEHNR and CDR2 FQNEAQ (reference sequence). The CDR3 covers 17 residues.

This clonotype was counted a single time. This chain links TRBV28 with TRBJ1-2, with TRBD1 identical over 7 bases. The CDR3 consists of 14 residues. The germline V gene has CDR1 MDHEN and CDR2 SYDVKM. J was trimmed by 4 bases and V by 6 bases; bases with no gene match: 8. CDR3 in DNA: TGTGCCAGCAGGAGGAGACAGGGATTCTATGGCTACACCTTC. Its protein is CASRRRQGFYGYTF.

The V call is TRBV11-3, the J call TRBJ2-7, with D tentatively TRBD2 (5 bases). The CDR3 runs 14 residues. Trimming pared 1 base from V and 2 bases from J, leaving 9 bases between. From germline, CDR1 is SGHNT and CDR2 YENEEA. The CDR3 protein is CASSLGGKPYEQYF. CDR3 DNA: TGTGCCAGCAGCTTAGGAGGGAAACCCTACGAGCAGTACTTC.